These 7 T cell receptor beta chains came from one sample sequenced in a study of vaccination and CD4 T cells after COVID-19 (dated by TCRdb to between 2022 and 2023). Library generation was performed with PCR. TCRdb names Illumina iSeq 100 as the instrument used. DNA from cultured CD4+ T cells was subjected to TCR sequencing with the Oncomine TCR Beta short-read assay at the Johns Hopkins FTIC core. In TCRdb, the public reads were trimmed at Q25 with fastp and aligned with MiXCR, with productive beta chains retained. Each entry is one CDR3 protein sequence, shown with its most common DNA and genes. Across this sample there are about 8,000 distinct CDR3 sequences, with 45% to 50% seen only once. The top ten constitute more than 15% of the sample. Their recognized antigens are unknown. The treatment or condition label corresponds to: approximately nine-day PBMC culture with coronavirus spike peptide pools or control peptides (ViraFEST assay).

The sample taken for sequencing was CD4+ T cells from blood, cultured in vitro. Receptor source: a human donor who had recovered from COVID-19.

V and J are TRBV28 and TRBJ1-6; D might be TRBD1 (5 bases). V was shortened by 7 bases and J by 9 bases, with 16 bases between the two germline ends. CDR1 is MDHEN and CDR2 is SYDVKM in the germline V gene. The CDR3 is 14 amino acids. CDR3 DNA: TGTGCCAGCATTCTGCAGGGTGCAAGTTCACCCCTCCACTTT. Translated: CASILQGASSPLHF.

The CDR3 nucleotides read TGTGCCAGCAGGGGCACCTTGAACACTGAAGCTTTCTTT. Amino acid sequence: CASRGTLNTEAFF. The chain has TRBV6-1 and TRBJ1-1; no firm D call. Germline CDR1 and CDR2: MNHNS and SASEGT. The CDR3 has 13 amino acids. Trimming cost V 6 bases and J 0 bases, with 8 bases left between them.

The rearrangement links TRBV28 to TRBJ1-1; D is unresolved. Trimming pared 6 bases from V and 0 bases from J, leaving 11 bases between. Germline CDR1 reads MDHEN; CDR2 reads SYDVKM. The CDR3 contains 14 residues. DNA of the CDR3: TGTGCCAGCAGCACCACCGGTTTGAACACTGAAGCTTTCTTT. Protein: CASSTTGLNTEAFF.

The rearrangement joins TRBV10-3 to TRBJ1-4, with TRBD1 matching 10 bases. The germline gives CDR1 ENHRY, CDR2 SYGVKD. J gave up 7 bases and V 10 bases, and 9 bases lay outside the gene matches. The CDR3 covers 14 residues. The CDR3 loop is CATREGQGFEKLFF. The DNA of the CDR3 is TGTGCCACCCGGGAGGGACAGGGGTTTGAAAAACTGTTTTTT.

The chain combines TRBV12-3 or TRBV12-4 with TRBJ2-1; unclear D gene. There are 11 residues in the CDR3. The ends were cut back, 6 bases at V and 6 bases at J, with 6 bases in the middle. The CDR3 DNA reads as TGTGCCAGCAGCCTCACCAATGAGCAGTTCTTC. This gives the protein CASSLTNEQFF.

The V call is TRBV20-1, the J call TRBJ1-2; TRBD1 might be the D (6 bases). This CDR3 is 11 amino acids long. CDR1 DFQATT and CDR2 SNEGSKA come from the germline V gene (reference sequence). Trimming removed 4 bases at V and 7 bases at J, with 10 bases between. The DNA of the CDR3 is TGCAGTGCTATTAGGGGGTCTGGCTACACCTTC. This gives the protein CSAIRGSGYTF.

The rearrangement uses TRBV5-4 and TRBJ2-1; 11 bases align to TRBD2. Trimming at V came to 3 bases and at J to 3 bases, leaving 5 bases not matched to a gene. The CDR3 is made up of 16 amino acids. The germline CDR1 and CDR2 sequences are SGHNT and YYREEE (reference sequence). The DNA for the CDR3 is TGTGCCAGCAGCTCCAGCGGGACTAGCGGCTACAATGAGCAGTTCTTC. Its translation: CASSSSGTSGYNEQFF. Supplemented by reference TRBV5-4 and TRBJ2-1, the full variable domain reads ETGVTQSPTHLIKTRGQQVTLRCSSQSGHNTVSWYQQALGQGPQFIFQYYREEENGRGNFPPRFSGLQFPNYSSELNVNALELDDSALYLCASSSSGTSGYNEQFFGPGTRLTVL.